The clone carrying this T cell receptor beta chain was counted a few times. The CDR3 has 18 amino acids. Germline V gene data show CDR1 as SGDLS and CDR2 as YYNGEE. V shed 3 bases, J shed 0 bases, and the junction held 8 bases outside the gene matches. Nonneoplastic adjacent lung devoid of atypia was obtained no less than 2 cm from the tumor margin. The data were obtained in a study of T cells in localized non-small cell lung cancer. Produced via immunoSEQ multiplex PCR; TCRdb's table is partial and in-frame only. The sample lists more than 1,500 clones, about 30% seen once, with under 15% in the top ten.

The origin of this receptor is a male donor aged 60 or over with stage II squamous cell lung carcinoma. Sequences were derived from normal lung tissue next to the tumor, sampled before any cancer treatment. The V call is TRBV9, the J call TRBJ2-6, with 8 positions matching TRBD1. The CDR3 DNA follows: TGTGCCAGCAGCGACCGACAGGGGCAGAGCTCTGGGGCCAACGTCCTGACTTTC. Translation gives CASSDRQGQSSGANVLTF. Using reference TRBV9 and TRBJ2-6 for the parts outside the CDR3, the full variable domain is DSGVTQTPKHLITATGQRVTLRCSPRSGDLSVYWYQQSLDQGLQFLIQYYNGEERAKGNILERFSAQQFPDLHSELNLSSLELGDSALYFCASSDRQGQSSGANVLTFGAGSRLTVL.